The 5 T cell receptor beta chains reported below all come from one sample, sequenced in a study of immune heterogeneity within non-small cell lung tumors. The authors amplified TCR beta CDR3 by multiplex PCR with 32 V and 13 J primers. TCRdb reprocessed the multiplex PCR reads via MiXCR and lists one record per CDR3 protein. The table includes approximately 3,000 distinct CDR3 sequences, about a sixth detected once. The template for each sample was around 540 ng of genomic DNA, which had been extracted from bulk tumor tissue. Far-apart biopsies, several per primary tumor, were taken during surgery. Surgery that was curative in intent was performed on patients with untreated, newly diagnosed non-small cell lung cancer. Material for sequencing was lung tumor tissue. All receptors derive from a man aged 45-65 years with non-small cell lung cancer.

The V gene is TRBV7-8, the J gene TRBJ2-5, with TRBD2 matching 12 bases. Per the germline V gene, CDR1 is SGHVS and CDR2 is FQNEAQ. Trimming took 3 bases from V and 5 from J; bases not matched to a gene: 7. The CDR3 runs 16 residues. CDR3 residues: CASSFFRLAGEETQYF. As DNA, the CDR3 is TGTGCCAGCAGCTTTTTTAGACTAGCGGGAGAGGAGACCCAGTACTTC.

On this clonotype: This sequence may be a read error, since a much larger clone differs from it by one base. The chain has TRBV9 and TRBJ2-5; TRBD2 aligns across 7 bases. Looked up from germline, CDR1 is SGDLS and CDR2 is YYNGEE. The ends lost 0 bases at V and 2 bases at J; junction bases unmatched: 7. This CDR3 region has 16 residues. For the CDR3, the DNA is TGTGCCAGCAGCGTAGGGGACGGCGGGGGTCAAGAGACCCAGTACTTC. Translation gives CASSVGDGGGQETQYF.

Relative to its sample, this clonotype is medium-sized (0.01 to 0.1%). The chain employs TRBV5-1 and TRBJ2-1; 12 nucleotides match TRBD2. The germline V gene has CDR1 SGHRS and CDR2 YFSETQ. The V and J ends lost 6 bases and 10 bases, in that order; junction bases with no gene match: 11. CDR3 length equals 15 residues. The CDR3 DNA reads as TGCGCCAGCACCGTACTAGCGGGAGGTTCGGAGGAGCAGTTCTTC. It specifies CASTVLAGGSEEQFF.

By frequency in the sample, this clonotype is medium-sized. The V and J genes are TRBV24-1 and TRBJ2-7; 7 bases are shared with TRBD1. J lost 1 base, V lost 4 bases, and 6 bases had no gene match. CDR1 and CDR2 (germline): KGHDR, SFDVKD. This CDR3 is 15 amino acids long. In DNA, the CDR3 is TGTGCCACCAGTGACCCGGACAGGCCTTCCTACGAGCAGTACTTC. Protein: CATSDPDRPSYEQYF.

The chain couples TRBV6-9 to TRBJ2-7, with D hard to call. Germline V gene lookup returns CDR1 MNHGY and CDR2 SVAAGI. The CDR3 runs to 12 residues. The ends were cut back, 3 bases at V and 4 bases at J, with 7 bases in the middle. CDR3 amino acids: CASSYELYEQYF. The CDR3 DNA follows: TGTGCCAGCAGTTACGAGCTATACGAGCAGTACTTC.